A single sample gave rise to the 12 T cell receptor beta chains below, sequenced in a study of blood T cell repertoires in COVID-19. Generated by immunoSEQ multiplex PCR, the TCRdb table keeps only in-frame clones and is missing some. The sample lists over 150,000 clones, 75% to 85% occurring once. Sequences were obtained from PBMCs or T cells enriched from blood (not recorded which). These receptors all stem from a woman between 55 and 75 years old who had recovered from COVID-19.

The chain couples TRBV27 to TRBJ1-2, with 10 bases that match TRBD1. Trimming removed 3 bases from V and 0 bases from J; junction bases left unmatched: 4. This CDR3 is built from 16 residues. Per germline, CDR1 MNHEY and CDR2 SMNVEV (reference sequence). The CDR3 nucleotides read TGTGCCAGCAGTTTCCTTGGGACAGGGGCTAACTATGGCTACACCTTC. As protein: CASSFLGTGANYGYTF.

The V gene is TRBV2, the J gene TRBJ2-2, with 8 bases aligning to TRBD2. Looked up from germline, CDR1 is SNHLY and CDR2 is FYNNEI. V was pared by 7 bases and J by 4 bases, with 8 bases of the junction left unmatched. This CDR3 is 15 amino acids long. CDR3 in DNA: TGTGCCAGCAAGGACCGGGGGGGCCCCACCGGGGAGCTGTTTTTT. This codes for CASKDRGGPTGELFF.

The chain carries TRBV5-1 and TRBJ1-3, with 11 bases matching TRBD1. This CDR3 is 15 amino acids long. Germline assignment: CDR1 SGHRS and CDR2 YFSETQ. Germline trimming cut 0 bases from V and 8 bases from J; bases unmatched to any gene: 4. CDR3 nucleotide sequence: TGCGCCAGCAGCTTGGCGGGACAGGGGGTGGACACCATATATTTT. Amino acid sequence: CASSLAGQGVDTIYF.

The genes are TRBV29-1 and TRBJ2-7; D possibly corresponds to TRBD1 (6 bases). This CDR3 comprises 13 residues. Germline CDR1 SQVTM, CDR2 ANQGSEA. V dropped 1 base and J dropped 1 base, with 8 bases sitting between them. The DNA for the CDR3 is TGCAGCGTTGAAGGGGGGCCTTCCTACGAGCAGTACTTC. Its protein is CSVEGGPSYEQYF.

This clone was detected only a few times. This sequence joins TRBV11-3 and TRBJ2-1; TRBD1 is a possible D gene (6 bases). Germline loops: CDR1 SGHNT, CDR2 YENEEA. The CDR3 runs 16 residues. The V end lost 5 bases, the J end lost 7 bases, and 21 bases lay between the germline ends. The CDR3 nucleotides are TGTGCCAGCAGCCCTATAGTGGGGGACAAGCAGAATGAGCAGTTCTTC. Translating it yields CASSPIVGDKQNEQFF.

V is TRBV30 and J is TRBJ1-4, with 7 bases aligning to TRBD1. The CDR3 covers 14 residues. Germline V gene sequence: CDR1 GTSNPN, CDR2 SVGIG (reference sequence). Trimming removed 0 bases from V and 10 bases from J; junction bases left unmatched: 8. In nucleotides, the CDR3 is TGTGCCTGGAGTGTAGGAGGGGCAGGGGGAAAACTGTTTTTT. Its protein is CAWSVGGAGGKLFF.

The V gene is TRBV7-2, the J gene TRBJ1-5; 9 positions agree with TRBD1. The CDR3 extends over 15 amino acids. The ends lost 1 base at V and 5 bases at J; junction bases unmatched: 3. Per the germline V gene, CDR1 is SGHTA and CDR2 is FQGNSA. CDR3 loop: CASSLGDREYQPQHF. CDR3 in DNA: TGTGCCAGCAGCTTAGGGGACAGGGAATATCAGCCCCAGCATTTT.

This chain uses TRBV2 with TRBJ2-7; D perhaps matches TRBD1 (6 bases). CDR1 and CDR2 from the germline V gene are SNHLY and FYNNEI. This CDR3 has 13 residues. The ends were cut back, 6 bases at V and 3 bases at J, with 12 bases in the middle. The CDR3 region is CASSLRDIYEQYF. As DNA, the CDR3 is TGTGCCAGCAGCCTACGGGACATCTACGAGCAGTACTTC.

The V and J genes are TRBV18 and TRBJ1-5, with TRBD1 matching 8 bases. The junction had 7 bases not matched to a gene; V was cut back by 8 bases and J by 7 bases. Germline V gives CDR1 KGHSH, CDR2 LQKENI. This CDR3 spans 13 amino acids. CDR3 DNA sequence: TGTGCCAGCGCGGACAGGGATCAGCAGCCCCAGCATTTT. Its protein product is CASADRDQQPQHF.

The V and J genes are TRBV5-3 and TRBJ1-1, with TRBD1 identical over 7 bases. TRBV5-3 is known as an ORF, though its function is uncertain. CDR3 size: 16 residues. The junction had 20 bases not matched to a gene; V was cut back by 10 bases and J by 5 bases. The CDR3 bases are TGTGCCCCCTCTATTAAAAAAGGGGGCAGGGGTACTGAAGCTTTCTTT. Translation: CAPSIKKGGRGTEAFF.

The chain is built from TRBV6-7 and TRBJ2-3; TRBD2 matches 13 bases. TRBV6-7 is recorded as an ORF, its role being uncertain. This CDR3 is 18 amino acids long. After removal of 5 bases from V and 3 bases from J, the junction contained 11 bases not matched to a gene. CDR3 bases: TGTGCCAGCAGTCCCCGGGTTCGGACTAGCGGGGGAACAGATACGCAGTATTTT. Translating it yields CASSPRVRTSGGTDTQYF.

The chain combines TRBV12-5 with TRBJ2-1; perhaps TRBD2 as D (6 bases). Germline CDR1 is LGHNT and CDR2 is FRNRAP. The CDR3 covers 12 residues. The ends were cut back, 4 bases at V and 6 bases at J, with 7 bases in the middle. The CDR3 loop is CASGSGLNEQFF. The DNA for the CDR3 is TGTGCTAGTGGTTCGGGACTCAATGAGCAGTTCTTC. Based on the CDR3 plus reference TRBV12-5 and TRBJ2-1, the full variable domain is DARVTQTPRHKVTEMGQEVTMRCQPILGHNTVFWYRQTMMQGLELLAYFRNRAPLDDSGMPKDRFSAEMPDATLATLKIQPSEPRDSAVYFCASGSGLNEQFFGPGTRLTVL.